Shown below are 27 T cell receptor beta chains from a single sample sequenced in a study of blood T cells in healthy people across ages. A second about 7 to 11 cycle PCR used barcoded and J-beta primers. Each CDR3 protein is one row after TCRdb ran MiXCR on the 5' RACE reads. The profile shows around 1,900,000 distinct CDR3 sequences, 39% of them singletons. Sequencing input: blood. The receptor set was obtained from a human donor in good health.

The V call is TRBV6-2 or TRBV6-3, the J call TRBJ1-1, with no clear D. The V gene lost 0 bases and the J gene lost 2 bases, with 13 bases spanning the gap. Germline CDR1 reads MNHEY; CDR2 reads SVGEGT. The CDR3 loop spans 16 amino acids. The CDR3 DNA sequence: TGTGCCAGCAGTTACTCGTTGCTGACCCTTAACACTGAAGCTTTCTTT. It specifies CASSYSLLTLNTEAFF.

This rearrangement joins TRBV27 to TRBJ2-3; no reliable D call. The CDR3 has 15 amino acids. V was pared by 1 base and J by 2 bases, with 10 bases between. The germline V gene has CDR1 MNHEY and CDR2 SMNVEV (reference sequence). CDR3 coding DNA: TGTGCCAGCAGTTTATACAGACCTCTCACAGATACGCAGTATTTT. Residues: CASSLYRPLTDTQYF.

Regarding this clonotype: Sequence at one end of the junction differs from germline and may be a read error. The chain recombines TRBV25-1 with TRBJ2-7, with D uncertain. CDR1 and CDR2 (germline): MGHDK, SYGVNS. The CDR3 runs to 14 residues. CDR3 protein: CASREYLKGYEQYF. The CDR3 region has the DNA TGTGCCAGCAGGGAATATTTGAAGGGCTACGAGCAGTACTTC.

As regards this clonotype: Mismatch with germline at one junction end may stem from a read error. CDR3 nucleotides: TGTGCCGGCAGTACCAAGCGGGGGGGCCCAGATACGCAGTATTTT. Translation: CAGSTKRGGPDTQYF. The chain has TRBV12-3 or TRBV12-4 and TRBJ2-3; TRBD2 agrees at 10 bases. The CDR3 is 15 amino acids.

The rearrangement joins TRBV19 to TRBJ1-1; no definite D call. V lost 7 bases and J 3 bases, leaving 12 bases between the germline ends. Germline CDR1 is LNHDA and CDR2 is SQIVND (reference sequence). CDR3 length equals 13 residues. CDR3 protein: CASISKLDTEAFF. Written as DNA, the CDR3 is TGTGCCAGTATAAGCAAGTTGGACACTGAAGCTTTCTTT.

This rearrangement joins TRBV4-3 to TRBJ2-5, with a tentative D call TRBD2 (7 bases). Germline V gene lookup returns CDR1 LGHNA and CDR2 YSLEER. This CDR3 contains 18 residues. The V gene lost 0 bases and the J gene lost 0 bases, with 17 bases spanning the gap. The chain's CDR3 is CASSQDVRGGWDQETQYF. In DNA, the CDR3 is TGCGCCAGCAGCCAAGATGTGAGGGGGGGCTGGGACCAAGAGACCCAGTACTTC.

This clonotype was detected only a few times. This chain connects TRBV29-1 to TRBJ1-1; D gene unclear. This CDR3 region has 11 residues. Germline V lookup: CDR1 SQVTM, CDR2 ANQGSEA. The V gene lost 7 bases and the J gene lost 1 base, with 7 bases spanning the gap. The CDR3, as DNA: TGCAGCGCTTTGGGGAACACTGAAGCTTTCTTT. Amino acid sequence: CSALGNTEAFF.

This clonotype was observed once. The rearrangement joins TRBV30 to TRBJ1-2; D gene ambiguous. The CDR3 is 12 residues long. The germline V and J ends were trimmed by 5 bases and 1 base, with 8 bases remaining between them. CDR1 GTSNPN and CDR2 SVGIG come from the germline V gene (reference sequence). The CDR3 DNA is TGTGCCTGGCAAACCGGTAACTATGGCTACACCTTC. It encodes CAWQTGNYGYTF.

This clonotype has only a few counts. The V gene is TRBV5-4, the J gene TRBJ2-7; 12 bases align to TRBD2. V shed 2 bases, J shed 7 bases, and the junction held 4 bases outside the gene matches. The CDR3 contains 14 residues. CDR1 is SGHNT and CDR2 is YYREEE in the germline V gene (reference sequence). The chain's CDR3 is CASSLPSGGGEQYF. As DNA, the CDR3 is TGTGCCAGCAGCTTACCTAGCGGGGGGGGTGAGCAGTACTTC. The variable domain in full, completed from reference TRBV5-4 and TRBJ2-7, reads ETGVTQSPTHLIKTRGQQVTLRCSSQSGHNTVSWYQQALGQGPQFIFQYYREEENGRGNFPPRFSGLQFPNYSSELNVNALELDDSALYLCASSLPSGGGEQYFGPGTRLTVT.

This clonotype has more than one count but fewer than ten. The CDR3: CASFIFRDRGISGANVLTF. In nucleotides, the CDR3 is TGTGCCAGCTTCATCTTTAGGGACAGGGGGATCTCTGGGGCCAACGTCCTGACTTTC. The J gene is TRBJ2-6, the V gene TRBV13; TRBD1 matches 11 bases. The V gene's germline CDR1 is PRHDT and CDR2 FYEKMQ (reference sequence). The CDR3 contains 19 residues. J gave up 0 bases and V 8 bases, and 12 bases lay outside the gene matches.

This clonotype was found many times. The V call is TRBV6-4, the J call TRBJ2-3; D is perhaps TRBD2 (6 bases). This CDR3 contains 15 residues. Looked up from germline, CDR1 is MRHNA and CDR2 is SNTAGT. V lost 4 bases and J 4 bases, leaving 15 bases between the germline ends. CDR3 in amino acids: CASSATGGAADTQYF. The CDR3, as DNA: TGTGCCAGCAGTGCGACGGGCGGGGCGGCAGATACGCAGTATTTT.

This chain joins TRBV7-2 and TRBJ1-5; a possible D gene is TRBD1 (6 bases). V was pared by 4 bases and J by 2 bases, with 15 bases between. CDR3 length: 16 amino acids. Germline V lookup: CDR1 SGHTA, CDR2 FQGNSA. Here the CDR3 reads CASSSDHGGRNQPQHF. The CDR3 DNA follows: TGTGCCAGCAGCTCTGATCATGGGGGGCGCAATCAGCCCCAGCATTTT.

V and J are TRBV6-6 and TRBJ2-5; 8 bases are a match to TRBD1. V lost 6 bases to trimming and J lost 4 bases; unmatched junction nucleotides: 7. There are 14 residues in the CDR3. CDR1 MNHNY and CDR2 SVGAGI come from the germline V gene (reference sequence). In DNA, the CDR3 is TGTGCCAGCAGAGAGACAGGGGATAGAGAGACCCAGTACTTC. This encodes CASRETGDRETQYF.

The V gene is TRBV6-1, the J gene TRBJ1-5; 12 bases are shared with TRBD1. This CDR3 comprises 15 residues. Germline loops: CDR1 MNHNS, CDR2 SASEGT. The V and J ends lost 4 bases and 7 bases, in that order; junction bases with no gene match: 5. This CDR3 is CASSAGQGAWQPQHF. The CDR3 coding sequence is TGTGCCAGCAGTGCGGGACAGGGGGCCTGGCAGCCCCAGCATTTT.

This clonotype was observed a few times. The chain couples TRBV6-5 to TRBJ2-7, with 7 nucleotides matching TRBD1. Trimming removed 5 bases from V and 2 bases from J; junction bases left unmatched: 6. Germline V gene data show CDR1 as MNHEY and CDR2 as SVGAGI. The CDR3 loop spans 14 amino acids. Here the CDR3 reads CASSTRDSTYEQYF. CDR3 nucleotides: TGTGCCAGCAGTACCCGGGACAGCACCTACGAGCAGTACTTC.

As concerns this clonotype: A read error may produce the germline difference seen at one junction end. The chain employs TRBV20-1 and TRBJ2-1; D call uncertain. This CDR3 contains 13 residues. Germline V gives CDR1 DFQATT, CDR2 SNEGSKA (reference sequence). CDR3 DNA: TGCAGTGCAAGAGACTCATACTACAATGAGCAGTTCTTC. Translation gives CSARDSYYNEQFF.

This clonotype was seen at least ten times. V usage is TRBV7-9 and J usage is TRBJ1-2; D possibly corresponds to TRBD1 (6 bases). V lost 2 bases and J lost 6, with 10 bases in between. The CDR3 consists of 13 residues. Looked up from germline, CDR1 is SEHNR and CDR2 is FQNEAQ (reference sequence). The CDR3 loop is CASSLMSGDGYTF. The CDR3 DNA reads as TGTGCCAGCAGCTTAATGTCAGGGGATGGCTACACCTTC.

This clonotype was observed a few times. The chain joins TRBV18 to TRBJ2-3, with D perhaps TRBD2 (5 bases). Looked up from germline, CDR1 is KGHSH and CDR2 is LQKENI. Trimming removed 0 bases from V and 6 bases from J, with 13 bases in between. This CDR3 comprises 15 residues. The CDR3 nucleotides read TGTGCCAGCTCACCACCAGCGGAGCTCACGGATACGCAGTATTTT. Its translation: CASSPPAELTDTQYF. Drawing the rest from reference TRBV18 and TRBJ2-3, the complete variable domain is NAGVMQNPRHLVRRRGQEARLRCSPMKGHSHVYWYRQLPEEGLKFMVYLQKENIIDESGMPKERFSAEFPKEGPSILRIQQVVRGDSAAYFCASSPPAELTDTQYFGPGTRLTVL.

In nucleotides, the CDR3 is TGCGCCAGCAGCTCGGGACTAGCGGGGGGGCCTGGCAATGAGCAGTTCTTC. This gives the protein CASSSGLAGGPGNEQFF. The gene calls are TRBV5-1 and TRBJ2-1, with 16 positions matching TRBD2. The CDR3 has 17 residues. Germline V gene sequence: CDR1 SGHRS, CDR2 YFSETQ. V was clipped by 3 bases and J by 6 bases; unmatched bases: 6.

As DNA, the CDR3 is TGTGCCAGCAGCAACATGGGGGACCGCCACTACGAGCAGTACTTC. Amino acids: CASSNMGDRHYEQYF. The chain carries TRBV7-9 and TRBJ2-7, with D possibly being TRBD1 or TRBD2 (5 bases each). Trimming took off 5 bases at V and 3 bases at J, with 17 bases between the two ends. CDR3 size: 15 residues. CDR1 is SEHNR, CDR2 FQNEAQ, per germline (reference sequence).

In its sample, this clonotype was seen a few times. The rearrangement joins TRBV4-3 to TRBJ1-2; D call uncertain. Looked up from germline, CDR1 is LGHNA and CDR2 is YSLEER. The CDR3 has 17 residues. Trimming stripped 4 bases from V and 4 bases from J, with 22 bases between. DNA of the CDR3: TGCGCCAGCAGCCGAGCAACCGAGGGTAACGATATCTATGGCTACACCTTC. This sequence encodes CASSRATEGNDIYGYTF.

This clonotype was seen more than once but under ten times. V gene TRBV6-5 combines with J gene TRBJ2-6, with D perhaps matching TRBD2 (5 bases). The CDR3 runs to 16 residues. Trimming pared 0 bases from V and 2 bases from J, leaving 8 bases between. Germline-derived CDR1 and CDR2 are MNHEY and SVGAGI. CDR3 bases: TGTGCCAGCAGTTACTCGAGGGAAGCTGGGGCCAACGTCCTGACTTTC. Residues: CASSYSREAGANVLTF.

In this sample, this clonotype turned up a few times. This chain links TRBV20-1 with TRBJ2-5; D gene ambiguous. V was clipped by 2 bases and J by 4 bases, with 11 bases between them. CDR1 DFQATT and CDR2 SNEGSKA come from the germline V gene (reference sequence). This CDR3 contains 13 residues. DNA for the CDR3: TGCAGTGCTAGATCCCCGAAGGGAGAGACCCAGTACTTC. This sequence encodes CSARSPKGETQYF.

DNA for the CDR3: TGTGCCAGCAGTTCCACCTGGAGGGCTAGCGCATACTCCTACGAGCAGTACTTC. Translation gives CASSSTWRASAYSYEQYF. The rearrangement links TRBV27 to TRBJ2-7, with D possibly TRBD2 on 6 matching bases. The CDR3 has 18 amino acids. Germline-derived CDR1 and CDR2 are MNHEY and SMNVEV (reference sequence). The V end lost 4 bases, the J end lost 0 bases, and 22 bases lay between the germline ends.

Points on this clonotype: Given a much more abundant clone one base away, this may be a read error. V gene TRBV12-3 or TRBV12-4 combines with J gene TRBJ1-1; perhaps TRBD1 as D (5 bases). The CDR3 has 12 amino acids. As DNA, the CDR3 is TGTGCCAGCAGACCGGGACTATCTGAAGTTTTCTTT. Translation gives CASRPGLSEVFF.

The genes are TRBV7-9 and TRBJ2-1, with TRBD2 matching over 14 bases. This CDR3 is 17 amino acids long. CDR1 and CDR2 (germline): SEHNR, FQNEAQ (reference sequence). V shed 5 bases and J 4 bases; nucleotides not matched to a gene: 7. In nucleotides, the CDR3 is TGTGCCAGCAGCCCCCCCGGACTAGCGGGGGGTTACAATGAGCAGTTCTTC. Its translation: CASSPPGLAGGYNEQFF.

This clonotype was recorded a few times. This chain joins TRBV29-1 and TRBJ1-2, with TRBD1 matching 8 bases. CDR3 size: 13 residues. CDR1 and CDR2 (germline): SQVTM, ANQGSEA. After removal of 3 bases from V and 4 bases from J, the junction contained 4 bases not matched to a gene. The CDR3 DNA sequence: TGCAGCGTTGAGGACAGGGATATCTATGGCTACACCTTC. Its translation is CSVEDRDIYGYTF. Based on the CDR3 plus reference TRBV29-1 and TRBJ1-2, the full variable domain is SAVISQKPSRDICQRGTSLTIQCQVDSQVTMMFWYRQQPGQSLTLIATANQGSEATYESGFVIDKFPISRPNLTFSTLTVSNMSPEDSSIYLCSVEDRDIYGYTFGSGTRLTVV.